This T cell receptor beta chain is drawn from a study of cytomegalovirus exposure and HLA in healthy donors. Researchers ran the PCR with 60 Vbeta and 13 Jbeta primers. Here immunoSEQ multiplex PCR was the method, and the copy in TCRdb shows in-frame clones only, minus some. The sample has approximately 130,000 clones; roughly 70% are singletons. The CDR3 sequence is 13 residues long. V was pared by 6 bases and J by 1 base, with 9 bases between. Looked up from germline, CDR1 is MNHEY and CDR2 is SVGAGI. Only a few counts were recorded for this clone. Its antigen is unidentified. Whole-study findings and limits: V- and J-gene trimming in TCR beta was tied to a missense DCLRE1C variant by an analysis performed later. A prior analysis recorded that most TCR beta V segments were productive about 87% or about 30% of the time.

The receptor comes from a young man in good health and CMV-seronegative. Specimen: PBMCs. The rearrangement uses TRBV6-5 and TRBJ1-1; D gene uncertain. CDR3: CASRIRGNTEAFF. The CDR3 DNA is TGTGCCAGCAGGATTCGGGGGAACACTGAAGCTTTCTTT.